This T cell receptor beta chain was profiled in a study of blood T cell repertoires in COVID-19. About the study: Some COVID-19 samples were acute and others convalescent; all came from the United States, Italy and Spain. PBMCs, B-cell-depleted T cells, or T cells were the source of the cDNA or gDNA that made up the material.

The CDR3 covers 14 residues. Trimming removed 5 bases from V and 1 base from J, with 11 bases in between. Looked up from germline, CDR1 is SGHNT and CDR2 is YENEEA. Original handling: From reference gene primer amplification, estimates of nucleated cell counts were derived. Generated by immunoSEQ multiplex PCR, the TCRdb table keeps only in-frame clones and is missing some. D and trimming were read from the DNA, whereas the V and J calls and clone size are those reported in that table. The sample lists 200,000 to 250,000 clones; more than 75% were seen once. The rearrangement joins TRBV11-3 to TRBJ1-1; D possibly corresponds to TRBD1 (6 bases). What was sequenced was peripheral blood. This TCR was recovered from an older man with acute or convalescent COVID-19. The CDR3 loop reads CASSLTGANTEAFF. CDR3 sequence (DNA): TGTGCCAGCAGCCTGACAGGCGCGAACACTGAAGCTTTCTTT.